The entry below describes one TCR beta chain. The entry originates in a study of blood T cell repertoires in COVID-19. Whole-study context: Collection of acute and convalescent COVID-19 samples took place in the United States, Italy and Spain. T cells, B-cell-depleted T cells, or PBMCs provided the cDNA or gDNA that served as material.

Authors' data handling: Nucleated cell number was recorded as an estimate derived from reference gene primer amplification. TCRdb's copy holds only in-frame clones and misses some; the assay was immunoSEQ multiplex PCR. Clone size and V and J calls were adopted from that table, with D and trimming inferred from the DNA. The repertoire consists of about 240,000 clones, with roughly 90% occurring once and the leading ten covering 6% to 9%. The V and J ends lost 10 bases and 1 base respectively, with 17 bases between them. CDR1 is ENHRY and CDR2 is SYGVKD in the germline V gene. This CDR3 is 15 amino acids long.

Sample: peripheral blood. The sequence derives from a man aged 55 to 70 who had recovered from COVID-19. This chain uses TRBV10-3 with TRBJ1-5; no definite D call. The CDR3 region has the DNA TGTGCCACGGAGGCCTCCGGAATGAGCAATCAGCCCCAGCATTTT. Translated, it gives CATEASGMSNQPQHF.